This is a list of T cell receptor beta chains from one sample in a study of shared clonotypes between healthy human individuals. Data came from immunoSEQ multiplex PCR; TCRdb stores just in-frame clones and leaves some out. The data contain about 1,900,000 clones, roughly 95% of them singletons. The sequencing input was naive CD8+ T cells sorted from blood. The receptor set was obtained from a man aged 18 to 30 in good health. CDR3s leave out the opening cysteine and the closing phenylalanine or tryptophan. The order of the fields is D gene, J gene, V gene, CDR3 protein. A D gene is named only where the DNA matches it firmly.

>NA|TRBJ1-1|TRBV7-8
ASSLGIGPEAF
>NA|TRBJ2-1|TRBV2
ASSEDLRDISYNEQF
>TRBD2|TRBJ2-3|TRBV4-3
ASSQVTGRGTDTQY
>NA|TRBJ2-3|TRBV5-1
ASSLGLGDTQY
>NA|TRBJ1-2|TRBV6-5
ASSYRGGDYGYT
>TRBD1|TRBJ2-7|TRBV19
ASSPPGGGVYEQY
>NA|TRBJ2-7|TRBV6-5
ASSYAPTSYEQY
>NA|TRBJ2-1|TRBV6-4
ASSPTPLSSYNEQF
>NA|TRBJ1-4|TRBV7-6
ASSLDVGATNEKLF
>NA|TRBJ1-2|TRBV6-5
ASSYAEGDGYT
>NA|TRBJ2-5|TRBV9
ASSVGWGRETQY
>NA|TRBJ2-5|TRBV7-9
ASSLGDETQY
>TRBD1|TRBJ1-2|TRBV27
ASSLGQGALSGYT
>NA|TRBJ2-7|TRBV4-3
ASSQDLGAGQYEQY
>TRBD1|TRBJ1-6|TRBV6-1
ATTGSYSYNSPLH
>NA|TRBJ1-1|TRBV4-1
ASSLGDLVFTEAF
>NA|TRBJ2-7|TRBV13
ASSRAGEALYEQY
>NA|TRBJ2-7|TRBV6-5
ASSPGHPYEQY
>TRBD1|TRBJ2-7|TRBV28
ASSFRLGTEQGY
>TRBD2|TRBJ2-1|TRBV11-2
ASSPEGLAGIEQF
>NA|TRBJ2-7|TRBV13
ASSLTQGHEQY
>NA|TRBJ2-1|TRBV27
ASSFVGAGYGYEQF
>NA|TRBJ1-1|TRBV27
ASSPTQVGNTEAF
>NA|TRBJ2-1|TRBV9
ASSVGLGWEYNEQF
>NA|TRBJ2-2|TRBV5-8
ASSLPGVGTGELF
>NA|TRBJ2-7|TRBV25-1
ASSDNPSYEQY
>TRBD2|TRBJ2-3|TRBV7-3
ASSSSGGAGDTQY
>NA|TRBJ2-7|TRBV7-7
ASSLGIGHEQY